This is a list of T cell receptor beta chains from one sample in a study of blood T cell repertoires in COVID-19. TCRdb's copy holds only in-frame clones and misses some; the assay was immunoSEQ multiplex PCR. The sample consists of 400,000 or so clones, 70% to 90% of them appearing once. Sequenced input: PBMCs or T cells enriched from blood (not recorded which). These receptors were taken from a woman between 40 and 55 years old with acute COVID-19. Both conserved end residues are part of each CDR3. D genes are given only for firm matches. Only some rows state a clone size, as once, few, many or a class for expanded clones.

j_gene	d_gene	abundance	v_gene	CDR3aa
TRBJ2-3	.	few	TRBV7-8	CASSLVSGWSTDTQYF
TRBJ2-7	.	once	TRBV10-3	CAISFRGHEQYF
TRBJ2-1	TRBD2	.	TRBV19	CASSISGRESYNEQFF
TRBJ1-1	.	once	TRBV19	CASTIQVSGAEAFF
TRBJ1-2	.	.	TRBV30	CAWSGMVLSTGGYTF
TRBJ1-6	.	.	TRBV3-1/TRBV3-2	CASSQESAPLNSPLHF
TRBJ1-2	.	.	TRBV6-2/TRBV6-3	CASSSTGGGYGYTF
TRBJ1-3	.	.	TRBV19	CASADSTGNTIYF
TRBJ2-6	TRBD1	.	TRBV18	CASSTGTGISGANVLTF
TRBJ2-5	TRBD1	.	TRBV9	CASSNRDRGSTQYF
TRBJ1-1	.	.	TRBV5-1	CASSLANAEAFF
TRBJ2-2	.	.	TRBV9	CASSVGVLNTGELFF
TRBJ2-1	TRBD2	.	TRBV9	CASSETSGSYNEQFF
TRBJ1-2	TRBD1	few	TRBV7-2	CASSSGQGRYGYTF
TRBJ1-1	TRBD1	.	TRBV27	CASSQGTGGSEAFF